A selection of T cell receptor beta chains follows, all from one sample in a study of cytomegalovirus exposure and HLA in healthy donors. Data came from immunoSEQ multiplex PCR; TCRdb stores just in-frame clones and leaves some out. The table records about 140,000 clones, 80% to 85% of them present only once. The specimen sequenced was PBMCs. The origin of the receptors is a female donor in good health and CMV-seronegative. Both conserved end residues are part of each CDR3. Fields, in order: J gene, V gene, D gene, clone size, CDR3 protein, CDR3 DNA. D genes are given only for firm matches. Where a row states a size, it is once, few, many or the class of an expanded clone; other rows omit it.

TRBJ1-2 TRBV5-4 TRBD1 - CASSPPGQAFYGYTF TGTGCCAGCAGCCCACCCGGACAGGCGTTCTATGGCTACACCTTC
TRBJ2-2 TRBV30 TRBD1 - CAWSPGRGRGELFF TGTGCCTGGAGTCCTGGCAGGGGGCGCGGGGAGCTGTTTTTT
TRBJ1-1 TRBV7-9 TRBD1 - CASSLRTGLGTEAFF TGTGCCAGCAGCCTAAGGACAGGGTTGGGCACTGAAGCTTTCTTT
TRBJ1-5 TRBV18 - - CASSPGGSNQPQHF TGTGCCAGCTCACCGGGGGGAAGCAATCAGCCCCAGCATTTT
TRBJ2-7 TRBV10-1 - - CASSVADNYEQYF TGCGCCAGCAGTGTGGCAGACAACTACGAGCAGTACTTC
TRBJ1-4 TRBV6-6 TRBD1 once CASSLGQIRDEKLFF TGTGCCAGCAGTTTGGGACAGATAAGGGATGAAAAACTGTTTTTT
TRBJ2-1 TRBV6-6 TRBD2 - CASSPRLAGNNEQFF TGTGCCAGCAGCCCCAGACTAGCGGGAAACAATGAGCAGTTCTTC
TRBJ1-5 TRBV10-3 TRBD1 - CAISESGQGGQPQHF TGTGCCATCAGTGAGTCTGGCCAGGGGGGTCAGCCCCAGCATTTT
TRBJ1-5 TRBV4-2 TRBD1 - CASSQDRTGFNQPQHF TGTGCCAGCAGCCAAGATCGGACAGGATTTAATCAGCCCCAGCATTTT
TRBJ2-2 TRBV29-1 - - CSVEQGNTGELFF TGCAGCGTTGAGCAGGGGAACACCGGGGAGCTGTTTTTT